Given below is one T cell receptor beta chain in context. Produced via immunoSEQ multiplex PCR; TCRdb's table is partial and in-frame only. This sample has under 6,000 clones; around 94% occur once, and the top ten carry approximately 6.3%. This sample is drawn from a study of T cell clonotyping in hematopoietic cell transplantation. The CDR3 runs 15 residues. Trimming stripped 1 base from V and 4 bases from J, with 10 bases between. Germline lookup yields CDR1 SGHTA and CDR2 FQGNSA. Sequenced here: PBMCs, sampled 180 days after allogeneic stem cell transplant. V is TRBV7-2 and J is TRBJ2-2; unclear D gene. The TCR originated in a male patient aged 60-69 years who had an allogeneic stem cell transplant from a related donor, so the T cells may come from the graft donor. Some clones in this sample may be carry-over from other donors' samples. For the CDR3, the DNA is TGTGCCAGCAGCTTAGAGAGGTTGGGCACCGGGGAGCTGTTTTTT. Translation gives CASSLERLGTGELFF.